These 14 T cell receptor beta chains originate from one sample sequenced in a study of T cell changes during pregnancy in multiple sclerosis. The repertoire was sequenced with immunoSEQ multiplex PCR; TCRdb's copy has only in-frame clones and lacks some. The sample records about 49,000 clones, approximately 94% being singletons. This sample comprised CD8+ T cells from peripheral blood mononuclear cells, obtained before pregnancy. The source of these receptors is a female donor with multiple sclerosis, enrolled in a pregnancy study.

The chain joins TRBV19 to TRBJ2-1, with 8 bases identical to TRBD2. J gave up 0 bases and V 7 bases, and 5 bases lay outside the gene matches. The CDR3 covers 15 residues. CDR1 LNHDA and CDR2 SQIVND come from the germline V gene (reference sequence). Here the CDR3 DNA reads TGTGCCAGTACCAGCGGGGGTAGCTCCTACAATGAGCAGTTCTTC. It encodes CASTSGGSSYNEQFF.

DNA for the CDR3: TGTGCCAGCAGCCCTGGACTAGGCGATACGCAGTATTTT. Protein sequence: CASSPGLGDTQYF. This chain uses TRBV6-5 with TRBJ2-3; 7 positions agree with TRBD2. Looked up from germline, CDR1 is MNHEY and CDR2 is SVGAGI. Losses at the gene ends were 6 bases for V and 6 bases for J; bases not matched to a gene: 6. CDR3 length: 13 amino acids.

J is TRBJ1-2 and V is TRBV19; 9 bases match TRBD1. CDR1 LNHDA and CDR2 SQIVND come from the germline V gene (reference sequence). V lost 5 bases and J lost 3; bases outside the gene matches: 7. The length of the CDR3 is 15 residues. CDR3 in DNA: TGTGCCAGTAGTCCGACAGGGGGAGTATACTATGGCTACACCTTC. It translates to CASSPTGGVYYGYTF.

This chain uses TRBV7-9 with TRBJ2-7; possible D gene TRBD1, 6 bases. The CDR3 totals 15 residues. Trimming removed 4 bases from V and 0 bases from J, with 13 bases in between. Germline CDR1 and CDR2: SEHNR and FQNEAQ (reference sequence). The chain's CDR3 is CASSSNRAYSYEQYF. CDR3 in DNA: TGTGCCAGCAGCTCCAACAGGGCTTACTCCTACGAGCAGTACTTC.

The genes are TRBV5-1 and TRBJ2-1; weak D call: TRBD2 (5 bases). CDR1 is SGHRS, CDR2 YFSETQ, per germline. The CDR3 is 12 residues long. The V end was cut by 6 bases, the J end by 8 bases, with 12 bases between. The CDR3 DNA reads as TGCGCCAGCAAGCAGTGGCGGGATGAGCAGTTCTTC. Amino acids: CASKQWRDEQFF.

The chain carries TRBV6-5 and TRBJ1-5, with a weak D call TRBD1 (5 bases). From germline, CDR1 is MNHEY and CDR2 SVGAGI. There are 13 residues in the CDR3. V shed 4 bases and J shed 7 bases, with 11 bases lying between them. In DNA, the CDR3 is TGTGCCAGCAGTTTCACCGGGGGACAGCCCCAGCATTTT. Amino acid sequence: CASSFTGGQPQHF.

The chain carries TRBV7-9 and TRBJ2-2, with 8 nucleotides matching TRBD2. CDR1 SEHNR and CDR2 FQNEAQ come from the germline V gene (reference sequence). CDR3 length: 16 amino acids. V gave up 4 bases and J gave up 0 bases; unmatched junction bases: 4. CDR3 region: CASSYQLAANTGELFF. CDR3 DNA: TGTGCCAGCAGCTACCAACTAGCGGCGAACACCGGGGAGCTGTTTTTT.

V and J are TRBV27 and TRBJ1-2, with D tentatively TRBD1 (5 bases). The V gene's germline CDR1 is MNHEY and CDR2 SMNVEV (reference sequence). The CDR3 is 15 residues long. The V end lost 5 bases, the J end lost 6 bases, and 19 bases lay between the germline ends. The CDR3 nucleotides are TGTGCCAGCAGTCCTACCAGGGACCGGAGGGATGGCTACACCTTC. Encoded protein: CASSPTRDRRDGYTF.

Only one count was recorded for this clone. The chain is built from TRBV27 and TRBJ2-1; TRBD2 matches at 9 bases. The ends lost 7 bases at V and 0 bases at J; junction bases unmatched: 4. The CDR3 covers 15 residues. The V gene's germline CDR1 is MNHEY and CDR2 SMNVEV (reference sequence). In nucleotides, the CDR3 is TGTGCCAGCACCCCACTAGCGGGCTCCTACAATGAGCAGTTCTTC. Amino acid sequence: CASTPLAGSYNEQFF.

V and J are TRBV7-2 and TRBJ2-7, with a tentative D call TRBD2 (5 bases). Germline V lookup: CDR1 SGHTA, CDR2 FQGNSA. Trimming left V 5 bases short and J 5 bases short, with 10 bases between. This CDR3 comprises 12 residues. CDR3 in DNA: TGTGCCAGCAGCCCACTAGTCCACGAGCAGTACTTC. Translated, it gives CASSPLVHEQYF. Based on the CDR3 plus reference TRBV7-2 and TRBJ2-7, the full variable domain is GAGVSQSPSNKVTEKGKDVELRCDPISGHTALYWYRQSLGQGLEFLIYFQGNSAPDKSGLPSDRFSAERTGGSVSTLTIQRTQQEDSAVYLCASSPLVHEQYFGPGTRLTVT.

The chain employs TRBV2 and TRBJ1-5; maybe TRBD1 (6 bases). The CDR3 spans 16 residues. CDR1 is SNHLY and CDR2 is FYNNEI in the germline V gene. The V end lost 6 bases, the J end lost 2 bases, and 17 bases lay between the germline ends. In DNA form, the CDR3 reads TGTGCCAGCAGCCCGGGGGAGGGGGGGGGCAATCAGCCCCAGCATTTT. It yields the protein CASSPGEGGGNQPQHF.

The DNA of the CDR3 is TGCGCCAGCAGCCAAGATGAGGGTTCCGAGACCCAGTACTTC. Its protein is CASSQDEGSETQYF. The chain joins TRBV4-1 to TRBJ2-5, with a possible D match to TRBD2 (5 bases). Germline-derived CDR1 and CDR2 are MGHRA and YSYEKL. V was shortened by 0 bases and J by 5 bases, with 10 bases between the two germline ends. The CDR3 has 14 amino acids.

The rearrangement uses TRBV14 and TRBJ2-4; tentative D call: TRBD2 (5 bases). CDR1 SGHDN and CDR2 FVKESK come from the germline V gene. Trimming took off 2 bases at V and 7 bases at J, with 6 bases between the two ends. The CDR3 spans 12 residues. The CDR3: CASSQQRNIQYF. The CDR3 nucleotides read TGTGCCAGCAGCCAACAGCGGAACATTCAGTACTTC.

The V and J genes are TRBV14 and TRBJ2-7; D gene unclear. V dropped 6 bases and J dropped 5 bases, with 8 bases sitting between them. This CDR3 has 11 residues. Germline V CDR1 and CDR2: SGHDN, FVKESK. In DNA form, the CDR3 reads TGTGCCAGCAGTCCAGGTCACGAGCAGTACTTC. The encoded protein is CASSPGHEQYF.